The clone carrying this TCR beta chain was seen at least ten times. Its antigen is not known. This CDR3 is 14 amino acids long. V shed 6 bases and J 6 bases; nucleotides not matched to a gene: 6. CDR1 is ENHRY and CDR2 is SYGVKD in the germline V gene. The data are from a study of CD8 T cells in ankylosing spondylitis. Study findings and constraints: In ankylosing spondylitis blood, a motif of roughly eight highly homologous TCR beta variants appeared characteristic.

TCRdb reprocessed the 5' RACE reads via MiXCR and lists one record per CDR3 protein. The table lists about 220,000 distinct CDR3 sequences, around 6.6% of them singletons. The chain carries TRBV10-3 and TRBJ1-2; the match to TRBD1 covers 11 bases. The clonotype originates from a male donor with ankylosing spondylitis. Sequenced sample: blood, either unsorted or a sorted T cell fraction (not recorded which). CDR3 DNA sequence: TGTGCCATCAGCGCGCCGGGACAGGGGGATGGCTACACCTTC. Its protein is CAISAPGQGDGYTF.